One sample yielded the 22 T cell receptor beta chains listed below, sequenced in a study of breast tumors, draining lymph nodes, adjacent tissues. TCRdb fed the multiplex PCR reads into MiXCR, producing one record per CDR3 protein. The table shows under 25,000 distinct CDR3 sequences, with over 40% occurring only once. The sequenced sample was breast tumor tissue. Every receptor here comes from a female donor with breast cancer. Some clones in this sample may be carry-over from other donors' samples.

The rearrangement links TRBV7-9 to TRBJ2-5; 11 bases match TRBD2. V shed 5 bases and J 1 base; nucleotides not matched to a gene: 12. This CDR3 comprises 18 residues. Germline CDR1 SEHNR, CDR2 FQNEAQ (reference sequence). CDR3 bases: TGTGCCAGCAGCCCTCAAGGTCGGGGGACTAGCGGCCAAGAGACCCAGTACTTC. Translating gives CASSPQGRGTSGQETQYF.

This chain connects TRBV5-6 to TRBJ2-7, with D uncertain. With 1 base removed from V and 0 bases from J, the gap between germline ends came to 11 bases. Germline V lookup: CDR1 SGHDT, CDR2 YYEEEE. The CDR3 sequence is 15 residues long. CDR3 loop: CASSLIQRFSYEQYF. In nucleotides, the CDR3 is TGTGCCAGCAGCTTGATCCAGCGATTCTCCTACGAGCAGTACTTC.

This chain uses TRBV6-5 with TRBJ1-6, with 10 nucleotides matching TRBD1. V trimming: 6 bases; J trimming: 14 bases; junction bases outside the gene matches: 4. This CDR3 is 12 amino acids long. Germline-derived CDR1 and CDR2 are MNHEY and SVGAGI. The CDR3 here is CASRRDRGTLHF. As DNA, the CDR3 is TGTGCCAGCAGGCGGGACAGGGGAACCCTCCACTTT.

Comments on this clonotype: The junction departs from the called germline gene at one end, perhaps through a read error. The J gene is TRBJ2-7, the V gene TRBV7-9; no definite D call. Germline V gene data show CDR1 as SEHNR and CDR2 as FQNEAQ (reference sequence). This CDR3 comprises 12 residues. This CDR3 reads CAAAYLTGEQYF. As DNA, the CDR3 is TGTGCAGCAGCCTACCTCACGGGCGAGCAATACTTC.

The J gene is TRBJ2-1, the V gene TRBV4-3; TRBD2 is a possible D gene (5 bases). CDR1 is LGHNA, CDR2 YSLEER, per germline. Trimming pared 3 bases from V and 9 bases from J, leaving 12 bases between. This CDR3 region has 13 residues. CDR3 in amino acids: CASSQALEGEQFF. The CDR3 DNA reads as TGCGCCAGCAGCCAGGCACTAGAGGGTGAGCAGTTCTTC.

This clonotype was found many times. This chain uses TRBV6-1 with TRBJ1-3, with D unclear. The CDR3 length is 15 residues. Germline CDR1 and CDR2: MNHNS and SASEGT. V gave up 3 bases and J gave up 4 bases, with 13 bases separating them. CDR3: CASSDKRGKGNTIYF. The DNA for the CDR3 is TGTGCCAGCAGTGATAAAAGAGGGAAGGGAAACACCATATATTTT.

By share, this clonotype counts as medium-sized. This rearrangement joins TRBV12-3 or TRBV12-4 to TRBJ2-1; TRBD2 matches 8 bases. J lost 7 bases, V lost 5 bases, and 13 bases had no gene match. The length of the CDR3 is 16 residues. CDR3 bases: TGTGCCAGCAGTCCAACCGGGACTAGTATGCAAAATGAGCAGTTCTTC. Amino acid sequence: CASSPTGTSMQNEQFF.

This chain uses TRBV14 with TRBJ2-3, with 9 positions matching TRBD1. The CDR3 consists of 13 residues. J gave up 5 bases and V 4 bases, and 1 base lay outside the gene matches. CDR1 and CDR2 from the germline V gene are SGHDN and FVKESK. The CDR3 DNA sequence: TGTGCCAGCAGCCGGGACAGGGTAGATACGCAGTATTTT. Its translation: CASSRDRVDTQYF.

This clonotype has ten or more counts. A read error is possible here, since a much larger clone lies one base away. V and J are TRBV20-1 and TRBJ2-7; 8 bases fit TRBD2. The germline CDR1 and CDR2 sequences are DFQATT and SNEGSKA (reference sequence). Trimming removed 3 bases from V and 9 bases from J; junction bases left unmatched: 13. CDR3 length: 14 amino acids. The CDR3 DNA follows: TGCAGTGCTAGCCGCGGGAGGACACAACCAGTGCAGTACTTC. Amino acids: CSASRGRTQPVQYF.

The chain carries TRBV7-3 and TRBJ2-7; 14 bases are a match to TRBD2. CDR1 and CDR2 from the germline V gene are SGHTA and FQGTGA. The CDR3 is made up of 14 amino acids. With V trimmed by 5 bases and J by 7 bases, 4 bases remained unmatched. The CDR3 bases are TGTGCCAGCAGCCGACTAGCGGGAGGGAGGGAGCAGTACTTC. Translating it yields CASSRLAGGREQYF.

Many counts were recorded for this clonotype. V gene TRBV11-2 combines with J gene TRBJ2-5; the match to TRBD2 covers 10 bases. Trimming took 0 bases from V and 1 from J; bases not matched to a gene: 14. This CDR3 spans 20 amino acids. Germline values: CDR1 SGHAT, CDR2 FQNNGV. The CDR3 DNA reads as TGTGCCAGCAGCTTAGAATCTCGACCAGCGGGAGGGTCGGGCCAAGAGACCCAGTACTTC. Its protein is CASSLESRPAGGSGQETQYF. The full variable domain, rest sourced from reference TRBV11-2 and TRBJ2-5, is EAGVAQSPRYKIIEKRQSVAFWCNPISGHATLYWYQQILGQGPKLLIQFQNNGVVDDSQLPKDRFSAERLKGVDSTLKIQPAKLEDSAVYLCASSLESRPAGGSGQETQYFGPGTRLLVL.

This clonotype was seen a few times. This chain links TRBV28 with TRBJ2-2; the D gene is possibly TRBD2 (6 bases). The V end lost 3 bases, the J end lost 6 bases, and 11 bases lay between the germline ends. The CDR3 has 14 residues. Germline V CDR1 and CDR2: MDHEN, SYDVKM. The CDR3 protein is CASSFRGRPGELFF. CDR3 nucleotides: TGTGCCAGCAGTTTTCGAGGGAGGCCCGGGGAGCTGTTTTTT.

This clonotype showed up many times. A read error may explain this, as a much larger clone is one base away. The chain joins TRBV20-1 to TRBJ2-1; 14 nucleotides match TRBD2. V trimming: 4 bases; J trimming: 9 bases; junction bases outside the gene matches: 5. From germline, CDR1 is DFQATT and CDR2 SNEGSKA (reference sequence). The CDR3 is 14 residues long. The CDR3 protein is CSAMWTSGRTEQFF. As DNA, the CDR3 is TGCAGTGCTATGTGGACTAGCGGGAGGACTGAGCAGTTCTTC.

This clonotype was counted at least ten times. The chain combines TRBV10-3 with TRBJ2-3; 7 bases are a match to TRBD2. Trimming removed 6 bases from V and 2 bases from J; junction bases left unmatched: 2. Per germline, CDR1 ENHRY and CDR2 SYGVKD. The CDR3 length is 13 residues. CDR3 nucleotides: TGTGCCATCAGGGGAGGGGCCACAGATACGCAGTATTTT. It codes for CAIRGGATDTQYF.

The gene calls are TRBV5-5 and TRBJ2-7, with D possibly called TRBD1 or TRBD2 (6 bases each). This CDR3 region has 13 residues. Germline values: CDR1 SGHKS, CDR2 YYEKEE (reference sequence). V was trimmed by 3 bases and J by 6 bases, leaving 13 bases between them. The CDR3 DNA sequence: TGTGCCAGCAGCTGGGAGGAAGGGGGCGAGCAGTACTTC. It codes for CASSWEEGGEQYF.

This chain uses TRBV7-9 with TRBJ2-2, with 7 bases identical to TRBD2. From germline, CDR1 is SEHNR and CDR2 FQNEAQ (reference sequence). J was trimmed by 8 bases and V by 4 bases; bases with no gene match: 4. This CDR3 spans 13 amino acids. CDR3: CASSSPGLGELFF. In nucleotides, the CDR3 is TGTGCCAGCAGCTCGCCGGGACTAGGGGAGCTGTTTTTT.

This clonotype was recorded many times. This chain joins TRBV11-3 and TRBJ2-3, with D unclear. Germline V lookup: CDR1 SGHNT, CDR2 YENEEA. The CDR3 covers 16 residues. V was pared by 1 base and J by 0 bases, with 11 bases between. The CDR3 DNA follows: TGTGCCAGCAGCTTAGGTGTGGGGTCGAGCACAGATACGCAGTATTTT. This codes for CASSLGVGSSTDTQYF.

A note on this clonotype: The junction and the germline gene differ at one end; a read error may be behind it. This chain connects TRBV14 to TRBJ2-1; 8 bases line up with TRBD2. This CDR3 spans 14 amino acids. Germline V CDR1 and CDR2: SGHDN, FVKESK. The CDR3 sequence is CDSSYLAGNNEQFF. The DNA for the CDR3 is TGTGACAGCAGCTATCTAGCGGGCAACAACGAGCAGTTCTTC. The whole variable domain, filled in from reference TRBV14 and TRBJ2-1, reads EAGVTQFPSHSVIEKGQTVTLRCDPISGHDNLYWYRRVMGKEIKFLLHFVKESKQDESGMPNNRFLAERTGGTYSTLKVQPAELEDSGVYFCDSSYLAGNNEQFFGPGTRLTVL.

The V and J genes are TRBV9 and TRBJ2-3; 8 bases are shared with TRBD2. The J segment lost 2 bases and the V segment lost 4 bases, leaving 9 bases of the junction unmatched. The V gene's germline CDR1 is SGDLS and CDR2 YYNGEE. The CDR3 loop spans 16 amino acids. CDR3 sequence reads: CASSRGGRGATDTQYF. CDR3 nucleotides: TGTGCCAGCAGCCGCGGGGGGCGCGGGGCCACAGATACGCAGTATTTT.

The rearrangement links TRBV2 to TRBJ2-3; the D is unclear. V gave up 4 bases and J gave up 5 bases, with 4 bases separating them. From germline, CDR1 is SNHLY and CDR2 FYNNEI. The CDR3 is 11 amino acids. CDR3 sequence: CASSVVDTQYF. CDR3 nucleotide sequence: TGTGCCAGCAGTGTGGTAGATACGCAGTATTTT.

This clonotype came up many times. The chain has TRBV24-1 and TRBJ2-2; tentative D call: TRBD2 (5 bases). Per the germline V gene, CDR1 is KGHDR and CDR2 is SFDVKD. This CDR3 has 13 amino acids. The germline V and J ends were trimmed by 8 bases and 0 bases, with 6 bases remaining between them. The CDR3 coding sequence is TGTGCCACCAACGGGGCGAACACCGGGGAGCTGTTTTTT. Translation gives CATNGANTGELFF.

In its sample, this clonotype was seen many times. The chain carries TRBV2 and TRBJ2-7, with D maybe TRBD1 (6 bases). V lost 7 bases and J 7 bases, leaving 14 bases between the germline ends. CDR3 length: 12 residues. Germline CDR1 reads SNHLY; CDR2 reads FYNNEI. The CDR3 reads CASTQGLGEQYF. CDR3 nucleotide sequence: TGTGCCAGCACGCAGGGGCTGGGAGAGCAGTACTTC.